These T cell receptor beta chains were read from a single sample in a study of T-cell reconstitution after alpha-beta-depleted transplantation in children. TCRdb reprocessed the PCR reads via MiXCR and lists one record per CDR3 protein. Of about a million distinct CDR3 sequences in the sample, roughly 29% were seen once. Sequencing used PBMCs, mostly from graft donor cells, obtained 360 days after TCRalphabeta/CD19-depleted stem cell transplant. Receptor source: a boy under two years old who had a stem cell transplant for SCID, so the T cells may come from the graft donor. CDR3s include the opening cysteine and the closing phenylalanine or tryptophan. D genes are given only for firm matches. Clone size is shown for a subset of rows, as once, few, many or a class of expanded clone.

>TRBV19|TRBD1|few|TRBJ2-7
CASSIDGGQAIYEQYF
TGTGCCAGTAGTATAGATGGGGGACAGGCGATCTACGAGCAGTACTTC
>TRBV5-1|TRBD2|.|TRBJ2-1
CASSLSSGGAGEQFF
TGCGCCAGCAGCTTATCTAGCGGGGGGGCCGGTGAGCAGTTCTTC
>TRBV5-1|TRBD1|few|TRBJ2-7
CASSSRDRLSSYEQYF
TGCGCCAGCAGCTCTCGGGACAGGTTGAGCTCCTACGAGCAGTACTTC
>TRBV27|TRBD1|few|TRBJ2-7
CASSLAFPTGAYEQYF
TGTGCCAGCAGTTTAGCCTTCCCTACAGGGGCGTACGAGCAGTACTTC
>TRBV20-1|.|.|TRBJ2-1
CSARDFRFGNEQFF
TGCAGTGCTAGAGATTTCAGGTTTGGGAATGAGCAGTTCTTC
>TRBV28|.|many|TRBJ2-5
CASSLDGAVETQYF
TGTGCCAGCAGTTTGGACGGAGCGGTAGAGACCCAGTACTTC
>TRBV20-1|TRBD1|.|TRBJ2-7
CSARTGFSYEQYF
TGCAGTGCCCGGACAGGCTTCTCCTACGAGCAGTACTTC
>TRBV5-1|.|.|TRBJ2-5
CASRVGGQETQYF
TGCGCCAGCAGGGTGGGAGGACAAGAGACCCAGTACTTC
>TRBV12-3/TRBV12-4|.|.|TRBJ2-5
CASSFRTVQETQYF
TGTGCCAGCAGTTTCAGGACAGTCCAAGAGACCCAGTACTTC
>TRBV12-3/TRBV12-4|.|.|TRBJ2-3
CASSHGGQRTDTQYF
TGTGCCAGCAGCCACGGGGGTCAGCGCACAGATACGCAGTATTTT
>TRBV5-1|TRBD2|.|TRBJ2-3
CASSLGSSGDTSTDTQYF
TGCGCCAGCAGCTTAGGGTCGAGCGGGGATACTAGCACAGATACGCAGTATTTT
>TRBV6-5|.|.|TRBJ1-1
CASSSPSGTEAFF
TGTGCCAGCAGTTCCCCATCAGGAACTGAAGCTTTCTTT
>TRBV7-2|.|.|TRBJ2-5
CASRNSRGGETQYF
TGTGCCAGCAGAAACAGCAGGGGGGGAGAGACCCAGTACTTC
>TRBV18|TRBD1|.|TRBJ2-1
CASSPRSGTGVGRNEQFF
TGTGCCAGCTCACCACGATCTGGGACAGGGGTAGGCAGGAATGAGCAGTTCTTC
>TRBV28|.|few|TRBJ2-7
CASSPRVAGRGESYEQYF
TGTGCCAGCAGCCCTCGAGTGGCAGGACGGGGTGAAAGCTACGAGCAGTACTTC
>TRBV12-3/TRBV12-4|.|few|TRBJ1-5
CASAFGRQPQHF
TGTGCCAGCGCCTTTGGGCGTCAGCCCCAGCATTTT
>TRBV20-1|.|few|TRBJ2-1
CSAHENEQFF
TGCAGTGCTCATGAGAATGAGCAGTTCTTC
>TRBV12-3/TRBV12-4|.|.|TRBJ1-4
CASTPGLATNEKLFF
TGTGCCAGCACCCCCGGCCTCGCAACTAATGAAAAACTGTTTTTT
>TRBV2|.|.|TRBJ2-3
CASLSMTALTDTQYF
TGTGCCAGCTTATCCATGACAGCCCTCACAGATACGCAGTATTTT
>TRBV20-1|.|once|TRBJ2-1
CSAGPRGGNYNEQFF
TGCAGTGCTGGCCCACGCGGGGGCAACTACAATGAGCAGTTCTTC
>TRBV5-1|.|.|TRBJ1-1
CASPPKKRQALGNTEAFF
TGCGCCAGCCCACCTAAAAAAAGGCAGGCCCTGGGGAACACTGAAGCTTTCTTT
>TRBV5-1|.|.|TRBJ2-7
CASSWEETYEQYF
TGCGCCAGCAGCTGGGAAGAGACCTACGAGCAGTACTTC
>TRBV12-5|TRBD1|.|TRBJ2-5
CASADDYGTGVETQYF
TGTGCTAGTGCCGACGATTATGGGACAGGGGTAGAGACCCAGTACTTC
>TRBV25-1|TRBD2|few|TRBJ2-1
CASSGSGTSGNEQFF
TGTGCCAGCAGTGGTTCCGGGACTAGCGGCAATGAGCAGTTCTTC
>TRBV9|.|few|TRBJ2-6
CASSVRRGQTNVLTF
TGTGCCAGCAGCGTAAGGAGGGGGCAGACCAACGTCCTGACTTTC
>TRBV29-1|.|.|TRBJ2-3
CSVSSSTSTDTQYF
TGCAGCGTTAGTAGCAGTACTAGCACAGATACGCAGTATTTT
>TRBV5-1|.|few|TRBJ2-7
CASSLVQGGAYEQYF
TGCGCCAGCAGCTTGGTACAGGGAGGGGCCTACGAGCAGTACTTC
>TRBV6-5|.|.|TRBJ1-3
CASSYTEPRNTIYF
TGTGCCAGCAGTTACACAGAGCCGCGGAACACCATATATTTT
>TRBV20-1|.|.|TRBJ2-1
CSARGGKGGEQFF
TGCAGTGCTAGAGGGGGAAAGGGAGGTGAGCAGTTCTTC
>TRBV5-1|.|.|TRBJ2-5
CASSYGEDQETQYF
TGCGCCAGCAGCTACGGGGAAGACCAAGAGACCCAGTACTTC
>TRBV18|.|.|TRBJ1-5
CASSSGPILPNQPQHF
TGTGCCAGCTCATCCGGACCGATCCTCCCCAATCAGCCCCAGCATTTT
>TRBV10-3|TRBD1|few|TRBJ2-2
CAIRSSGQGKDGELFF
TGTGCCATCCGCAGCTCGGGACAGGGGAAAGACGGGGAGCTGTTTTTT
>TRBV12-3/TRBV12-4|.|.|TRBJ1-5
CASSFVINQPQHF
TGTGCCAGCAGTTTCGTCATAAATCAGCCCCAGCATTTT
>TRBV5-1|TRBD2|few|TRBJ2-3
CASSFGLAGASSTDTQYF
TGCGCCAGCAGCTTCGGACTAGCGGGGGCTTCTAGCACAGATACGCAGTATTTT
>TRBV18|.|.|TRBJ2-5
CASSPHYQETQYF
TGTGCCAGCTCACCACACTACCAAGAGACCCAGTACTTC
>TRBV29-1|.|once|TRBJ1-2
CSVRGETGSSFGGYTF
TGCAGCGTCCGGGGGGAGACAGGTTCCTCGTTCGGGGGCTACACCTTC
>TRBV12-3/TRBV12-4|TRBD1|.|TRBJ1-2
CASSFLDRGSSGYTF
TGTGCCAGCAGTTTTTTAGACAGGGGGTCGAGTGGCTACACCTTC
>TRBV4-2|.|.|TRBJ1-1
CASSQPTGGAGDTEAFF
TGTGCCAGCAGCCAACCTACGGGGGGGGCTGGGGACACTGAAGCTTTCTTT
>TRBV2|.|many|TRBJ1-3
CASSEAPRTASGNTIYF
TGTGCCAGCAGTGAAGCCCCCCGGACAGCGTCCGGAAACACCATATATTTT
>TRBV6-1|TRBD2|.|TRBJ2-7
CASSERGAYSYEQYF
TGTGCCAGCAGCGAGCGGGGGGCCTACTCCTACGAGCAGTACTTC
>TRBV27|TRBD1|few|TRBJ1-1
CASSLRTGRHTEAFF
TGTGCCAGCAGTTTACGGACAGGGAGGCACACTGAAGCTTTCTTT
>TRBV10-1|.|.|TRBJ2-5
CASPDANQETQYF
TGCGCCAGCCCAGACGCCAATCAAGAGACCCAGTACTTC
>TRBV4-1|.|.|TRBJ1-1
CASSPQMSVFEAFF
TGCGCCAGCAGCCCCCAGATGAGCGTGTTTGAAGCTTTCTTT
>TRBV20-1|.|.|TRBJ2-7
CSARNPRTNYEQYF
TGCAGTGCGCGGAACCCTAGAACGAACTACGAGCAGTACTTC
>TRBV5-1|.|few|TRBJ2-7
CASSLDPQPSSYEQYF
TGCGCCAGCAGCTTGGATCCGCAGCCGAGCTCCTACGAGCAGTACTTC
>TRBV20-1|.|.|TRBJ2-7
CSASGYYEQYF
TGCAGTGCTAGCGGCTACTACGAGCAGTACTTC
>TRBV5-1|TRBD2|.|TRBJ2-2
CASSTTSGGASPPGELFF
TGCGCCAGCAGCACGACTAGCGGGGGGGCCAGTCCCCCCGGGGAGCTGTTTTTT
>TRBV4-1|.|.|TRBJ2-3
CASSSPITGTDTQYF
TGCGCCAGCAGCTCCCCCATAACAGGCACAGATACGCAGTATTTT